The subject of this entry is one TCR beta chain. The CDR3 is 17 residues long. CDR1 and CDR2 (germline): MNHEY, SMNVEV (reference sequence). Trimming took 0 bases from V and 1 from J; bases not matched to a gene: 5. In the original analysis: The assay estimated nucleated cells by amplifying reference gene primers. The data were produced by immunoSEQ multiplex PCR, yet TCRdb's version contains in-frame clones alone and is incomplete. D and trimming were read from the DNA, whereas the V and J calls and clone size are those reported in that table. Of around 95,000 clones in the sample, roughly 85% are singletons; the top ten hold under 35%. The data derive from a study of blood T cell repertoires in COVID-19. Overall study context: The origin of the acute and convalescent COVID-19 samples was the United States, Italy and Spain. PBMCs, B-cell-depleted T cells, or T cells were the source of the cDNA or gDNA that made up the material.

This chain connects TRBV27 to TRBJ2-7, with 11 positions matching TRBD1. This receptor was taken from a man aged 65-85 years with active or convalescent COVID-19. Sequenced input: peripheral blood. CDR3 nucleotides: TGTGCCAGCAGTTTATCCCGGGACAGGGGGTTGTCCTACGAGCAGTACTTC. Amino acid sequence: CASSLSRDRGLSYEQYF.